This T cell receptor (beta chain) was captured by sequencing in a study of early T cells in non-severe SARS-CoV-2 infection. Unique molecular identifiers (one per individual cDNA molecule) were attached. One entry per CDR3 protein results from TCRdb running MiXCR on the 5' RACE reads. The sample contains about 39,000 distinct CDR3 sequences, around 5.4% of which appear only once. Comment on this clonotype: Its antigen is not known.

The trim removed 2 bases at V and 4 bases at J, leaving 2 bases unmatched. The germline V gene encodes CDR1 MNHNY and CDR2 SVGAGI (reference sequence). This CDR3 contains 14 residues. Whole-study findings and limits: The study's VDJdb matching favored anti-spike CD8 responses and missed private and CD4 specificities.

The chain uses TRBV6-6 and TRBJ1-5; 7 nucleotides align to TRBD1. This clonotype was sampled from an adult who was a healthcare worker with PCR-confirmed SARS-CoV-2 infection or an uninfected control (not recorded which). The source was whole blood, collected at baseline. CDR3 sequence (DNA): TGTGCCAGCAGTTACGGGACAGCTAATCAGCCCCAGCATTTT. Residues: CASSYGTANQPQHF.